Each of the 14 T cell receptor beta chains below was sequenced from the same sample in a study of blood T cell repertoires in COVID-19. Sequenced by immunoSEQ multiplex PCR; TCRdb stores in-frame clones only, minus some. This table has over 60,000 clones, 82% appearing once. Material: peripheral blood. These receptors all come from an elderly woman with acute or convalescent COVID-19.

CDR3 loop: CASREMDRKYSNQPQHF. CDR3 nucleotides: TGTGCCAGCAGGGAGATGGACAGAAAATATAGCAATCAGCCCCAGCATTTT. The V call is TRBV21-1, the J call TRBJ1-5; whether TRBD1, the table's D call, matches the DNA was not checked. TRBV21-1 has pseudogene status. The CDR3 spans 17 residues.

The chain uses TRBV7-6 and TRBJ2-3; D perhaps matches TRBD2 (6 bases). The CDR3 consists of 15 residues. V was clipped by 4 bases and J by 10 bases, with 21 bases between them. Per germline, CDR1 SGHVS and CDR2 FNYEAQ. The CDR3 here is CASSSTGAGNTAQYF. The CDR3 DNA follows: TGTGCCAGCAGCTCCACCGGGGCGGGAAATACAGCGCAGTATTTT.

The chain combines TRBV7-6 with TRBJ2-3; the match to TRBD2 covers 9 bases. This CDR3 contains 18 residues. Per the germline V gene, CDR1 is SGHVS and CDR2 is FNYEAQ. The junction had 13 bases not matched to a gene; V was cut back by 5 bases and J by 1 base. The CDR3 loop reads CASSQGGGRASGTDTQYF. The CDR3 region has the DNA TGTGCCAGCAGCCAAGGCGGCGGGAGGGCCTCCGGCACAGATACGCAGTATTTT.

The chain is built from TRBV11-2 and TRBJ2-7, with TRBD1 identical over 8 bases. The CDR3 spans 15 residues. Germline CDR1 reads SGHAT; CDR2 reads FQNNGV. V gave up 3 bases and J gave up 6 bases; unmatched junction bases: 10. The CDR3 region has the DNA TGTGCCAGCAGCTTGGACAGGGTGGGGATCGGCGAGCAGTACTTC. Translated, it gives CASSLDRVGIGEQYF.

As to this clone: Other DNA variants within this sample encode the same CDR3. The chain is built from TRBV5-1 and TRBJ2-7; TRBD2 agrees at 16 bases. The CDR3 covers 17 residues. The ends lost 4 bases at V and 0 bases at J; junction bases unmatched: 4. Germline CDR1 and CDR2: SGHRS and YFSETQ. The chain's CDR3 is CASSPGLAGGSSYEQYF. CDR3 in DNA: TGCGCCAGCAGCCCGGGACTAGCGGGAGGGAGCTCCTACGAGCAGTACTTC.

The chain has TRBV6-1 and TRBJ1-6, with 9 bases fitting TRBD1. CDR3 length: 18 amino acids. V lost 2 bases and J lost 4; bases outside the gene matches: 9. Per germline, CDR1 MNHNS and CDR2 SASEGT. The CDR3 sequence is CASSEQGTGNPYNSPLHF. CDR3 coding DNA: TGTGCCAGCAGTGAACAAGGGACAGGGAACCCATATAATTCACCCCTCCACTTT.

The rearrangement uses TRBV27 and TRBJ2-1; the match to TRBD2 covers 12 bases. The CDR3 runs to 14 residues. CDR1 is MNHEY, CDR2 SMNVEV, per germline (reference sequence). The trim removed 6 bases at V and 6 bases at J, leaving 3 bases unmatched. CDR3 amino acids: CASRLAGGLNEQFF. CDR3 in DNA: TGTGCCAGCAGACTAGCGGGAGGTCTCAATGAGCAGTTCTTC.

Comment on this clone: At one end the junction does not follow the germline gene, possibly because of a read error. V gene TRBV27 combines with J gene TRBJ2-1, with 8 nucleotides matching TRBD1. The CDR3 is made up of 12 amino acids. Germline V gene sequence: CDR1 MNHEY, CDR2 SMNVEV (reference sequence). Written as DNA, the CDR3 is TGTGCCAGCAGTTTGGACAGGGCAAGGCCGGTCTTC. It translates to CASSLDRARPVF.

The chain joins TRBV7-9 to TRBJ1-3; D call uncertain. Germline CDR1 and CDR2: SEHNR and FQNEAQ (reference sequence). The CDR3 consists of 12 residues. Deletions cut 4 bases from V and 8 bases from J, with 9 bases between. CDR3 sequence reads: CASSSSSDTIYF. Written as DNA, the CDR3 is TGTGCCAGCAGCTCTTCTTCGGACACCATATATTTT.

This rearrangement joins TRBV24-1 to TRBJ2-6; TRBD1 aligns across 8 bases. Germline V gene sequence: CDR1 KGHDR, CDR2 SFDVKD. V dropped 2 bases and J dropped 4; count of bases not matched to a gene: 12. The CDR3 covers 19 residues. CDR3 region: CATSDSWTGREKGANVLTF. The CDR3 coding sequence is TGTGCCACCAGTGATTCTTGGACAGGGCGAGAAAAAGGGGCCAACGTCCTGACTTTC.

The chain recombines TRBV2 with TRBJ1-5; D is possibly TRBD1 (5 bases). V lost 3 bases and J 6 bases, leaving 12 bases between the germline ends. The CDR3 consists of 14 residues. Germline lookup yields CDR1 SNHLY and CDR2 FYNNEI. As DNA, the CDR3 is TGTGCCAGCAGTGAGTCGGGCGGGGGTCAGCCCCAGCATTTT. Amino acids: CASSESGGGQPQHF. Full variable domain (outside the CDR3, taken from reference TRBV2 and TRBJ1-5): EPEVTQTPSHQVTQMGQEVILRCVPISNHLYFYWYRQILGQKVEFLVSFYNNEISEKSEIFDDQFSVERPDGSNFTLKIRSTKLEDSAMYFCASSESGGGQPQHFGDGTRLSIL.

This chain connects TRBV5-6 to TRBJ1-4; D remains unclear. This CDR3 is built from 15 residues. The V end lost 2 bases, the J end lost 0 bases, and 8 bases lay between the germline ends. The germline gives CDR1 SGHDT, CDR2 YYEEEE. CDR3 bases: TGTGCCAGCAGCTTAGGACTTGCAACTAATGAAAAACTGTTTTTT. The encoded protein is CASSLGLATNEKLFF.

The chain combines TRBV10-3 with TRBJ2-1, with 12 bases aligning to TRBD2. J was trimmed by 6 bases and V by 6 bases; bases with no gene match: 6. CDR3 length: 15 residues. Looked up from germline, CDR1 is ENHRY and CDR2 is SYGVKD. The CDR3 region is CAIRRLAGDSNEQFF. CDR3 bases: TGTGCCATCAGACGACTAGCGGGAGATAGCAATGAGCAGTTCTTC.

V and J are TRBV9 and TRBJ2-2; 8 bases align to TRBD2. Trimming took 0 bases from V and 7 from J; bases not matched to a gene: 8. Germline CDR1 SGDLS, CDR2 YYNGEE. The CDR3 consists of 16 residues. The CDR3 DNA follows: TGTGCCAGCAGCGTAGGTCTTAGCGGGGCTGACGGGGAGCTGTTTTTT. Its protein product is CASSVGLSGADGELFF.